This passage covers 18 T cell receptor beta chains from one sample sequenced in a study of identical twins. TCRdb itself ran the 5' RACE reads through MiXCR, one entry per CDR3 protein. The data show more than 350,000 distinct CDR3 sequences, 9% to 10% seen once. Material for sequencing was naive T cells sorted from blood. Source of these receptors: a woman in her forties or fifties in good health.

In this sample, this clonotype turned up a few times. The chain joins TRBV12-3 or TRBV12-4 to TRBJ2-3; 7 positions agree with TRBD2. CDR3 size: 13 residues. V was clipped by 8 bases and J by 1 base; unmatched bases: 3. The CDR3 DNA reads as TGTGCCAGCCGAGCGGGACGCACAGATACGCAGTATTTT. Encoded protein: CASRAGRTDTQYF.

V and J are TRBV12-3 or TRBV12-4 and TRBJ2-5; the match to TRBD2 covers 12 bases. The V and J ends lost 3 bases and 3 bases, in that order; junction bases with no gene match: 14. The CDR3 has 19 amino acids. The DNA of the CDR3 is TGTGCCAGCAGTTTTGGGGGGCGGCTAGCGGGAGGGCCGGAAGAGACCCAGTACTTC. Its translation is CASSFGGRLAGGPEETQYF.

The chain is built from TRBV12-3 or TRBV12-4 and TRBJ1-1; D gene unclear. With 2 bases removed from V and 3 bases from J, the gap between germline ends came to 16 bases. The CDR3 sequence is 16 residues long. CDR3 region: CASSLYSGRLHTEAFF. The CDR3 coding sequence is TGTGCCAGCAGTTTATATTCCGGGCGGTTGCACACTGAAGCTTTCTTT.

The chain joins TRBV20-1 to TRBJ1-5, with a tentative D call TRBD1 (5 bases). Germline values: CDR1 DFQATT, CDR2 SNEGSKA (reference sequence). The CDR3 sequence is 13 residues long. Trimming pared 1 base from V and 9 bases from J, leaving 13 bases between. CDR3 protein: CSARGQPLGPQHF. CDR3 DNA sequence: TGCAGTGCTAGAGGACAGCCCCTAGGGCCCCAGCATTTT.

This clonotype showed up many times. The V gene is TRBV6-6, the J gene TRBJ1-3; D uncertain. This CDR3 region has 15 residues. The ends were cut back, 3 bases at V and 0 bases at J, with 9 bases in the middle. Germline V gene lookup returns CDR1 MNHNY and CDR2 SVGAGI (reference sequence). The CDR3 nucleotides are TGTGCCAGCAGTTATTTGGGGATCTCTGGAAACACCATATATTTT. Translating it yields CASSYLGISGNTIYF.

There are a few counts of this clonotype. The chain couples TRBV30 to TRBJ1-1, with D possibly matching TRBD1 (5 bases). The CDR3 extends over 15 amino acids. Trimming took off 3 bases at V and 6 bases at J, with 20 bases between the two ends. The V gene's germline CDR1 is GTSNPN and CDR2 SVGIG (reference sequence). The CDR3 coding sequence is TGTGCCTGGAGCTGGTTGGGGCCCTGGTCGTCTGAAGCTTTCTTT. Translation gives CAWSWLGPWSSEAFF.

J is TRBJ2-2 and V is TRBV7-8; D might be TRBD1 (6 bases). The V gene lost 5 bases and the J gene lost 9 bases, with 10 bases spanning the gap. The CDR3 spans 12 residues. CDR1 and CDR2 from the germline V gene are SGHVS and FQNEAQ. CDR3 sequence (DNA): TGTGCCAGCAGCAGGACAGAGCGGGAGCTGTTTTTT. The encoded protein is CASSRTERELFF.

This clonotype was seen more than once but under ten times. The V gene is TRBV6-4, the J gene TRBJ2-1; D not resolved. Germline CDR1 MRHNA, CDR2 SNTAGT. The V end lost 2 bases, the J end lost 4 bases, and 6 bases lay between the germline ends. The CDR3 is 13 residues long. The CDR3, as DNA: TGTGCCAGCAGTGACGAGAGATACAATGAGCAGTTCTTC. This translates into CASSDERYNEQFF.

This clonotype was observed many times. The J gene is TRBJ2-2, the V gene TRBV12-3 or TRBV12-4, with D unclear. This CDR3 region has 13 residues. Trimming pared 3 bases from V and 6 bases from J, leaving 8 bases between. Here the CDR3 DNA reads TGTGCCAGCAGTTTTATCGTACCCGGGGAGCTGTTTTTT. It yields the protein CASSFIVPGELFF.

The genes are TRBV5-6 and TRBJ1-1, with 8 bases that match TRBD1. Germline CDR1 and CDR2: SGHDT and YYEEEE. J lost 6 bases, V lost 4 bases, and 11 bases had no gene match. This CDR3 is built from 15 residues. The CDR3 protein is CASSRPDRAASEAFF. The CDR3 DNA sequence: TGTGCCAGCAGCAGGCCGGACAGGGCCGCCTCTGAAGCTTTCTTT.

In its sample, this clonotype was seen many times. The chain links TRBV6-5 to TRBJ2-7; the D gene is possibly TRBD1 (5 bases). V lost 0 bases to trimming and J lost 4 bases, with 13 bases between them. The CDR3 covers 15 residues. CDR1 and CDR2 from the germline V gene are MNHEY and SVGAGI. This chain's CDR3 is CASSYSPQDTYEQYF. The CDR3 region has the DNA TGTGCCAGCAGTTACTCCCCTCAGGACACGTACGAGCAGTACTTC.

There are many counts of this clonotype. The chain employs TRBV27 and TRBJ1-2; 10 bases match TRBD1. CDR3 size: 17 residues. The V segment lost 4 bases and the J segment 8 bases; nucleotides outside the gene matches: 16. In germline, CDR1 is MNHEY, CDR2 SMNVEV (reference sequence). The CDR3 sequence: CASSSLARDRGPRGYTF. DNA for the CDR3: TGTGCCAGCAGTTCCCTCGCCCGGGACAGGGGCCCAAGAGGCTACACCTTC.

This clonotype was seen many times. The chain couples TRBV5-6 to TRBJ2-1; D remains ambiguous. The CDR3 runs 15 residues. V was shortened by 4 bases and J by 1 base, with 12 bases between the two germline ends. Per germline, CDR1 SGHDT and CDR2 YYEEEE. The CDR3 is CASSPVGSSYNEQFF. DNA of the CDR3: TGTGCCAGCAGCCCAGTTGGTTCGTCCTACAATGAGCAGTTCTTC.

The chain links TRBV27 to TRBJ2-7; TRBD1 agrees at 11 bases. Germline V gene lookup returns CDR1 MNHEY and CDR2 SMNVEV (reference sequence). V was pared by 4 bases and J by 6 bases, with 5 bases of the junction left unmatched. CDR3 length: 14 residues. The CDR3 DNA reads as TGTGCCAGCAGTTACGGGACAGGGGGGAGCGAGCAGTACTTC. Amino acids: CASSYGTGGSEQYF.

The chain couples TRBV5-1 to TRBJ2-1; D ambiguous. The CDR3 consists of 15 residues. The V end was cut by 0 bases, the J end by 2 bases, with 9 bases between. Germline-derived CDR1 and CDR2 are SGHRS and YFSETQ. Here the CDR3 reads CASSLVSGPYNEQFF. In nucleotides, the CDR3 is TGCGCCAGCAGCTTGGTCAGTGGGCCCTACAATGAGCAGTTCTTC.

This clonotype was observed a few times. The chain links TRBV14 to TRBJ2-5; 13 bases are a match to TRBD2. Trimming removed 5 bases from V and 2 bases from J; junction bases left unmatched: 14. The CDR3 contains 19 residues. Looked up from germline, CDR1 is SGHDN and CDR2 is FVKESK. CDR3 sequence (DNA): TGTGCCAGCAGCTCACCTCCGGGACTAGCGGGAACATTACAAGAGACCCAGTACTTC. Encoded protein: CASSSPPGLAGTLQETQYF.

This chain connects TRBV12-3 or TRBV12-4 to TRBJ2-1; no reliable D call. The V end was cut by 3 bases, the J end by 2 bases, with 8 bases between. The CDR3 is 14 amino acids. The CDR3 DNA follows: TGTGCCAGCAGTTTCATGGGTGCCTACAATGAGCAGTTCTTC. This codes for CASSFMGAYNEQFF.

V gene TRBV5-6 combines with J gene TRBJ2-2, with 9 bases fitting TRBD2. From germline, CDR1 is SGHDT and CDR2 YYEEEE. The CDR3 contains 17 residues. The ends lost 3 bases at V and 1 base at J; junction bases unmatched: 7. This CDR3 reads CASSSLIAGVNTGELFF. The DNA of the CDR3 is TGTGCCAGCAGCTCACTCATAGCGGGAGTGAACACCGGGGAGCTGTTTTTT.